This entry lists 26 T cell receptor beta chains sequenced from one sample in a study of CD4+ T cells in melanoma. Data came from immunoSEQ multiplex PCR; TCRdb stores just in-frame clones and leaves some out. The sample carries about 6,700 clones, approximately 64% recorded once. Sequencing was done on a sample of cells from a culture (not recorded whether cultured in vitro). These receptors all come from a human donor with melanoma.

This chain links TRBV3-1 (or the pseudogene TRBV3-2) with TRBJ2-3; D unclear. CDR1 and CDR2 from the germline V gene are LGHDT and YNNKEL (reference sequence). CDR3 length: 18 amino acids. Between the trimmed V and J ends, which lost 2 bases and 0 bases, there was a span of 18 bases. CDR3 residues: CASSQSRMSATSTDTQYF. DNA for the CDR3: TGTGCCAGCAGCCAAAGTAGAATGTCGGCCACTAGCACAGATACGCAGTATTTT.

The chain combines TRBV6-5 with TRBJ1-1; TRBD1 is a possible D gene (6 bases). The CDR3 runs to 13 residues. The V and J ends lost 5 bases and 1 base respectively, with 8 bases between them. From germline, CDR1 is MNHEY and CDR2 SVGAGI. The CDR3 spells CASSQQGNTEAFF. CDR3 sequence (DNA): TGTGCCAGCAGTCAACAGGGGAACACTGAAGCTTTCTTT.

By sample share, this clone is medium-sized (0.01 to 0.1%). This chain joins TRBV13 and TRBJ1-2; unclear D gene. This CDR3 contains 14 residues. Germline V gene sequence: CDR1 PRHDT, CDR2 FYEKMQ (reference sequence). V lost 5 bases, J lost 2 bases, and 12 bases lay in between. CDR3 sequence reads: CASSPRGPNYGYTF. The CDR3 DNA sequence: TGTGCCAGCAGCCCAAGAGGCCCGAACTATGGCTACACCTTC.

The rearrangement joins TRBV28 to TRBJ2-5; maybe TRBD2 (5 bases). Germline CDR1 reads MDHEN; CDR2 reads SYDVKM. CDR3 length: 14 residues. V lost 6 bases, J lost 2 bases, and 13 bases lay in between. CDR3 sequence reads: CASRTTRPQETQYF. CDR3 bases: TGTGCCAGCAGAACTACTAGACCTCAAGAGACCCAGTACTTC.

The chain uses TRBV6-2 or TRBV6-3 and TRBJ2-7; unclear D gene. V dropped 4 bases and J dropped 4 bases, with 11 bases sitting between them. CDR3 length: 13 amino acids. Germline V lookup: CDR1 MNHEY, CDR2 SVGEGT. In nucleotides, the CDR3 is TGTGCCAGCAGTTCCACGAACTCGTACGAGCAGTACTTC. This encodes CASSSTNSYEQYF.

This clone showed up just once. The chain links TRBV7-9 to TRBJ2-1; D remains unclear. CDR1 and CDR2 (germline): SEHNR, FQNEAQ (reference sequence). The V gene lost 6 bases and the J gene lost 1 base, with 13 bases spanning the gap. The CDR3 covers 15 residues. CDR3 protein: CASSPSSVSYNEQFF. CDR3 nucleotides: TGTGCCAGCAGTCCTTCCTCAGTATCCTACAATGAGCAGTTCTTC.

This chain uses TRBV12-3 or TRBV12-4 with TRBJ2-7, with D hard to call. The CDR3 contains 12 residues. Trimming stripped 3 bases from V and 5 bases from J, with 8 bases between. The CDR3 coding sequence is TGTGCCAGCAGTTTTACCGGTCACGAGCAGTACTTC. Translation: CASSFTGHEQYF.

J is TRBJ2-1 and V is TRBV13; D is unresolved. V was pared by 0 bases and J by 6 bases, with 6 bases between. The germline V gene has CDR1 PRHDT and CDR2 FYEKMQ (reference sequence). The CDR3 loop spans 13 amino acids. In DNA, the CDR3 is TGTGCCAGCAGCTTAGGCCGGCTCAATGAGCAGTTCTTC. Residues: CASSLGRLNEQFF.

This sequence joins TRBV11-2 and TRBJ2-5; D may be TRBD1 or TRBD2 (5 bases each). The CDR3 runs to 14 residues. Trimming stripped 6 bases from V and 0 bases from J, with 11 bases between. Germline V gene data show CDR1 as SGHAT and CDR2 as FQNNGV. The DNA for the CDR3 is TGTGCCAGCAGTGGGGACGGGTACCAAGAGACCCAGTACTTC. Amino acid sequence: CASSGDGYQETQYF.

This clone was picked up a small number of times. This sequence joins TRBV5-8 and TRBJ1-2; no clear D gene. CDR1 SGHTS and CDR2 YDEGEE come from the germline V gene. The CDR3 is made up of 13 amino acids. V was trimmed by 4 bases and J by 4 bases, leaving 11 bases between them. CDR3 sequence: CASSRSGFYGYTF. The CDR3 DNA follows: TGTGCCAGCAGCCGTAGTGGGTTCTATGGCTACACCTTC. Looking up the rest from reference TRBV5-8 and TRBJ1-2 gives the full variable domain: EAGVTQSPTHLIKTRGQQATLRCSPISGHTSVYWYQQALGLGLQFLLWYDEGEERNRGNFPPRFSGRQFPNYSSELNVNALELEDSALYLCASSRSGFYGYTFGSGTRLTVV.

The rearrangement uses TRBV5-1 and TRBJ2-1; the D gene is possibly TRBD1 (6 bases). The CDR3 covers 13 residues. Germline V gene sequence: CDR1 SGHRS, CDR2 YFSETQ. Trimming stripped 8 bases from V and 0 bases from J, with 9 bases between. The CDR3 nucleotides read TGCGCCAGTTCGGACAGCTCCTACAATGAGCAGTTCTTC. This gives the protein CASSDSSYNEQFF.

The chain uses TRBV25-1 and TRBJ2-1; 7 nucleotides match TRBD2. Trimming at V came to 1 base and at J to 5 bases, leaving 2 bases not matched to a gene. Germline loops: CDR1 MGHDK, CDR2 SYGVNS. This CDR3 has 14 amino acids. CDR3 sequence reads: CASSELGGNNEQFF. CDR3 nucleotide sequence: TGTGCCAGCAGTGAATTGGGAGGGAACAATGAGCAGTTCTTC.

Sample share makes this clone medium-sized (0.01 to 0.1%). The V call is TRBV14, the J call TRBJ1-2, with D perhaps TRBD1 (5 bases). V shed 1 base and J shed 7 bases, with 16 bases lying between them. The CDR3 extends over 15 amino acids. Germline V lookup: CDR1 SGHDN, CDR2 FVKESK. This CDR3 reads CASSQADSLLRGYTF. The DNA of the CDR3 is TGTGCCAGCAGCCAAGCCGACAGTTTATTGCGTGGCTACACCTTC.

V is TRBV4-3 and J is TRBJ1-5; no reliable D call. CDR1 is LGHNA and CDR2 is YSLEER in the germline V gene. The V gene lost 2 bases and the J gene lost 5 bases, with 13 bases spanning the gap. The CDR3 consists of 15 residues. CDR3 in amino acids: CASSQYRGVDQPQHF. In DNA, the CDR3 is TGCGCCAGCAGCCAATATCGGGGAGTCGATCAGCCCCAGCATTTT.

This chain joins TRBV6-4 and TRBJ2-6; D unclear. From germline, CDR1 is MRHNA and CDR2 SNTAGT. This CDR3 contains 15 residues. Trimming took 5 bases from V and 0 from J, leaving 8 bases between them. The CDR3 is CASSPDISGANVLTF. CDR3 in DNA: TGTGCCAGCAGTCCCGACATCTCTGGGGCCAACGTCCTGACTTTC.

The V and J genes are TRBV5-5 and TRBJ2-1, with 12 bases aligning to TRBD1. This CDR3 is 18 amino acids long. V gave up 2 bases and J gave up 0 bases; unmatched junction bases: 6. Germline V gene data show CDR1 as SGHKS and CDR2 as YYEKEE (reference sequence). CDR3 sequence reads: CASSLWDRGRSSYNEQFF. CDR3 DNA: TGTGCCAGCAGCTTATGGGACAGGGGGCGGAGCTCCTACAATGAGCAGTTCTTC.

The chain couples TRBV13 to TRBJ2-7, with TRBD1 as a possible D gene (5 bases). Trimming cost V 0 bases and J 6 bases, with 12 bases left between them. The CDR3 covers 14 residues. Germline CDR1 is PRHDT and CDR2 is FYEKMQ (reference sequence). CDR3 loop: CASSLGSRVGEQYF. Here the CDR3 DNA reads TGTGCCAGCAGCTTAGGAAGCAGGGTGGGCGAGCAGTACTTC.

The rearrangement uses TRBV5-1 and TRBJ2-5; 7 positions agree with TRBD2. Germline values: CDR1 SGHRS, CDR2 YFSETQ. With 1 base clipped from V and 5 bases from J, the junction kept 5 bases outside the gene matches. The CDR3 has 14 amino acids. The CDR3 loop reads CASSLQRGGETQYF. CDR3 coding DNA: TGCGCCAGCAGCTTGCAGCGGGGCGGGGAGACCCAGTACTTC.

This clone was recorded a few times. The V call is TRBV28, the J call TRBJ1-1, with D maybe TRBD1 (6 bases). Trimming took 3 bases from V and 3 from J, leaving 14 bases between them. This CDR3 spans 15 amino acids. The germline CDR1 and CDR2 sequences are MDHEN and SYDVKM. In DNA, the CDR3 is TGTGCCAGCAGTTTCAGGCAGGGGATGTACACTGAAGCTTTCTTT. It is translated as CASSFRQGMYTEAFF.

The V gene is TRBV7-2, the J gene TRBJ1-1, with 9 bases matching TRBD1. V gave up 2 bases and J gave up 3 bases; unmatched junction bases: 13. CDR1 and CDR2 (germline): SGHTA, FQGNSA. This CDR3 is 18 amino acids long. CDR3 nucleotides: TGTGCCAGCAGCTTAACAGCTGGGACAGGGTTTCCGTACACTGAAGCTTTCTTT. This codes for CASSLTAGTGFPYTEAFF.

The chain joins TRBV28 to TRBJ2-7; 7 nucleotides line up with TRBD1. V shed 6 bases, J shed 4 bases, and the junction held 3 bases outside the gene matches. Germline CDR1 MDHEN, CDR2 SYDVKM. The CDR3 runs 12 residues. The CDR3 nucleotides read TGTGCCAGCAGCCAACAGGGGTACGAGCAGTACTTC. It yields the protein CASSQQGYEQYF. The variable domain in full, completed from reference TRBV28 and TRBJ2-7, reads DVKVTQSSRYLVKRTGEKVFLECVQDMDHENMFWYRQDPGLGLRLIYFSYDVKMKEKGDIPEGYSVSREKKERFSLILESASTNQTSMYLCASSQQGYEQYFGPGTRLTVT.

The CDR3 sequence: CASSLGRGNTIYF. The DNA of the CDR3 is TGTGCCAGCAGCTTAGGTCGCGGAAACACCATATATTTT. J is TRBJ1-3 and V is TRBV7-2; D not resolved. Trimming cost V 1 base and J 4 bases, with 5 bases left between them. Germline V gene sequence: CDR1 SGHTA, CDR2 FQGNSA. CDR3 size: 13 residues.

This clone was detected once. The V and J genes are TRBV7-9 and TRBJ2-5; D not certain. Trimming left V 1 base short and J 2 bases short, with 5 bases between. The V gene's germline CDR1 is SEHNR and CDR2 FQNEAQ (reference sequence). This CDR3 is built from 13 residues. DNA for the CDR3: TGTGCCAGCAGCTTAGGGGATCAAGAGACCCAGTACTTC. Translated, it gives CASSLGDQETQYF.

On this clone itself: The junction departs from germline at one end; a sequencing error may be responsible. The V and J genes are TRBV30 and TRBJ1-2; D perhaps matches TRBD1 (6 bases). Germline V gene data show CDR1 as GTSNPN and CDR2 as SVGIG (reference sequence). This CDR3 region has 14 residues. In DNA, the CDR3 is TGTGCCTGGAGTGCCCAAGGGGGGGCGAGTCCCCAACTCTTC. Its translation is CAWSAQGGASPQLF.

V is TRBV4-1 and J is TRBJ2-7; the match to TRBD1 covers 7 bases. Germline-derived CDR1 and CDR2 are MGHRA and YSYEKL. With V trimmed by 0 bases and J by 3 bases, 8 bases remained unmatched. CDR3 length equals 16 residues. The CDR3 nucleotides read TGCGCCAGCAGCCAAGATCCTGGGACAGATCTCTACGAGCAGTACTTC. This sequence encodes CASSQDPGTDLYEQYF.

The J gene is TRBJ2-3, the V gene TRBV4-1, with 8 bases matching TRBD1. V lost 4 bases and J lost 4; bases outside the gene matches: 10. This CDR3 is built from 16 residues. Per the germline V gene, CDR1 is MGHRA and CDR2 is YSYEKL. CDR3 region: CASSRPPGGTADTQYF. The CDR3 DNA is TGCGCCAGCAGCCGTCCCCCAGGGGGCACAGCAGATACGCAGTATTTT.